This T cell receptor (beta chain) was recorded in a study of blood T cell repertoires in COVID-19. Overall study context: From T cells, B-cell-depleted T cells, or PBMCs came the material, which was cDNA or gDNA.

In the original workflow: Estimation of nucleated cell counts relied on the amplification of reference gene primers. Sequencing used immunoSEQ multiplex PCR; TCRdb keeps in-frame clones, though not all of them. The V and J calls and clone size come from that table; D and trimming were worked out from the DNA. The repertoire holds 250,000 to 300,000 clones, with around 83% as singletons. Each participant's cohort was designated according to participant-reported clinical history. Those designated as exposed participants met a COVID-19 case within 2 weeks before study entry. The sample comprised PBMCs or T cells enriched from blood (not recorded which). This sequence originates from a man aged 35-49 years who had been exposed to COVID-19.

The CDR3 reads CASSSIAGMIYEQYF. The CDR3 DNA sequence: TGTGCCAGCAGCTCTATAGCGGGAATGATCTACGAGCAGTACTTC. This chain joins TRBV27 and TRBJ2-7, with 8 bases fitting TRBD2. V trimming: 6 bases; J trimming: 3 bases; junction bases outside the gene matches: 10. CDR3 length equals 15 residues. The germline gives CDR1 MNHEY, CDR2 SMNVEV (reference sequence).